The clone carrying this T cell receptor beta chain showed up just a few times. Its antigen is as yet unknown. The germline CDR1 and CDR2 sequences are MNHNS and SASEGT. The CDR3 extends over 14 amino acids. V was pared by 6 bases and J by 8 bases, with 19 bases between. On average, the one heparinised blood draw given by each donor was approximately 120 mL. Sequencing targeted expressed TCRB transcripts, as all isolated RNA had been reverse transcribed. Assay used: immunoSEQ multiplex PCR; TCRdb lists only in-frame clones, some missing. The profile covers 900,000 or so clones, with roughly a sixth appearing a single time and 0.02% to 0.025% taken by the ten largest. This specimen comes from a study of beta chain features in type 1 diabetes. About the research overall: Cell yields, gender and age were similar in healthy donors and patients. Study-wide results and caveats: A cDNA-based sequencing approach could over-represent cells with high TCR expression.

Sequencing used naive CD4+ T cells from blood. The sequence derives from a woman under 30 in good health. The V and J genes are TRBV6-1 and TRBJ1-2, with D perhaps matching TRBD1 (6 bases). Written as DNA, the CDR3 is TGTGCCAGCAGCCTAATAGGGGGATCCGGGGGCTACACCTTC. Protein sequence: CASSLIGGSGGYTF.